These T cell receptor beta chains were read from a single sample in a study of T-cell memory formation after mild COVID-19. TCRdb re-analysed the 5' RACE reads in MiXCR, keeping a single row per CDR3 protein. The sample holds 150,000 to 200,000 distinct CDR3 sequences; about 14% are singletons and the top ten take around 14%. Source material: PBMCs or a T cell subset sorted from them (not recorded which). The receptor source for this set is an adult woman who had mild COVID-19 (a few samples of this study predate the infection). Cell type and time point are not known. Each CDR3 is given with its conserved first and last residue. The D gene is left open where the match is weak. Clone size is not always given. Where it is, it says once, few, many or a class for expanded clones.

j_call clone_size v_call d_call cdr3_aa cdr3_nt
TRBJ2-3 - TRBV7-9 TRBD2 CASSQAGLAGSTDTQYF TGTGCCAGCAGCCAAGCCGGACTAGCGGGAAGCACAGATACGCAGTATTTT
TRBJ1-5 few TRBV7-6 - CASSLAASGVAQPQHF TGTGCCAGCAGCTTAGCGGCGTCAGGGGTGGCTCAGCCCCAGCATTTT
TRBJ1-1 - TRBV3-1 - CASSQVGGLGVNTEAFF TGTGCCAGCAGCCAAGTCGGAGGTCTTGGGGTGAACACTGAAGCTTTCTTT
TRBJ1-1 - TRBV7-2 - CASSSYLEAFF TGTGCCAGCAGCTCATACCTTGAAGCTTTCTTT
TRBJ2-6 few TRBV19 - CASSGPGLPSGANVLTF TGTGCCAGTAGTGGACCAGGATTACCGTCTGGGGCCAACGTCCTGACTTTC
TRBJ2-7 many TRBV7-2 - CASSFSGGNPNEQYF TGTGCCAGCAGCTTCTCTGGCGGGAACCCTAACGAGCAGTACTTC
TRBJ1-2 - TRBV30 - CACPSYDRRGYTF TGTGCCTGCCCATCGTACGACAGGCGTGGCTACACCTTC
TRBJ2-7 - TRBV6-5 - CASSLGLNREQYF TGTGCCAGCAGCCTGGGACTTAACCGAGAGCAGTACTTC
TRBJ2-7 - TRBV24-1 - CATSDPRTEPGKQYF TGTGCCACCAGTGATCCACGGACAGAGCCGGGCAAGCAGTACTTC
TRBJ2-1 - TRBV29-1 TRBD2 CSTLSGRLYNEQFF TGCAGCACCCTTAGCGGGAGACTCTACAATGAGCAGTTCTTC
TRBJ2-2 few TRBV12-3/TRBV12-4 - CASSPRDTGELFF TGTGCCAGCAGTCCCAGGGACACCGGGGAGCTGTTTTTT
TRBJ2-5 - TRBV5-6 - CASSLPKGAQETQYF TGTGCCAGCAGCTTGCCAAAAGGGGCCCAAGAGACCCAGTACTTC
TRBJ2-3 - TRBV5-1 - CASSVGYSTDTQYF TGCGCCAGCAGCGTAGGATACAGCACAGATACGCAGTATTTT
TRBJ2-3 few TRBV5-1 TRBD2 CASSLGTSGSREGTDTQYF TGCGCCAGCAGCTTGGGGACTAGCGGGAGTCGAGAGGGCACAGATACGCAGTATTTT
TRBJ1-5 once TRBV6-5 - CASKPWVGGDLGQPQHF TGTGCCAGCAAACCCTGGGTGGGTGGGGACTTGGGGCAGCCCCAGCATTTT
TRBJ2-4 few TRBV20-1 - CSARDQSSSSSPVRFKNIQYF TGCAGTGCTAGAGATCAAAGTTCGTCTAGTTCCCCAGTTAGGTTCAAAAACATTCAGTACTTC
TRBJ2-3 - TRBV3-1 - CASSQSGINTQYF TGTGCCAGCAGCCAATCGGGGATTAATACGCAGTATTTT
TRBJ2-5 - TRBV15 TRBD1 CATSRKRDRQETQYF TGTGCCACCAGCAGAAAACGGGACAGGCAAGAGACCCAGTACTTC
TRBJ2-7 - TRBV20-1 - CSASGYEQYF TGCAGTGCTAGCGGCTACGAGCAGTACTTC
TRBJ2-7 - TRBV6-5 - CASSRVQGRGHEQYF TGTGCCAGCAGTAGGGTTCAGGGGAGGGGACACGAGCAGTACTTC
TRBJ2-3 few TRBV6-5 - CASSYEATYTDTQYF TGTGCCAGCAGTTACGAGGCGACGTATACAGATACGCAGTATTTT
TRBJ2-6 - TRBV24-1 - CATSDFSSGANVLTF TGTGCCACCAGTGATTTTAGCTCTGGGGCCAACGTCCTGACTTTC
TRBJ2-6 few TRBV15 - CATSRTRQSNVLTF TGTGCCACCAGCAGAACTAGACAATCGAACGTCCTGACTTTC
TRBJ2-1 - TRBV7-2 - CASSLFRRRPLSNEQFF TGTGCCAGCAGCTTATTTCGGCGGCGGCCTCTTTCGAATGAGCAGTTCTTC
TRBJ2-2 few TRBV6-1 - CASSEQLTGELFF TGTGCCAGCAGTGAACAGCTCACCGGGGAGCTGTTTTTT
TRBJ1-1 few TRBV29-1 TRBD1 CSVDWTGGTEAFF TGCAGCGTTGATTGGACAGGGGGCACTGAAGCTTTCTTT
TRBJ2-1 - TRBV9 - CASSDTASDNEQFF TGTGCCAGCAGCGATACCGCTTCCGACAATGAGCAGTTCTTC
TRBJ2-5 - TRBV29-1 TRBD2 CSVESSGVIQETQYF TGCAGCGTTGAATCTAGCGGGGTGATCCAAGAGACCCAGTACTTC
TRBJ1-1 - TRBV5-1 - CASSILRSTEAFF TGCGCCAGCAGCATCCTGAGGAGCACTGAAGCTTTCTTT
TRBJ2-1 - TRBV5-1 - CASRIDSLGGNEQFF TGCGCCAGCAGAATCGACAGCCTCGGGGGCAATGAGCAGTTCTTC
TRBJ2-3 few TRBV20-1 - CSASRGPDTQYF TGCAGTGCTTCTCGGGGCCCAGATACGCAGTATTTT
TRBJ2-7 - TRBV14 - CAQRRRTYEQYF TGTGCCCAAAGACGCAGGACCTACGAGCAGTACTTC
TRBJ2-2 - TRBV4-1 TRBD2 CASSWGPPGLAGGGTGELFF TGCGCCAGCAGCTGGGGACCCCCGGGACTAGCGGGGGGAGGCACCGGGGAGCTGTTTTTT
TRBJ2-1 few TRBV7-2 TRBD2 CASSLVGGRAQGNEQFF TGTGCCAGCAGCTTAGTCGGCGGGAGGGCCCAGGGTAATGAGCAGTTCTTC
TRBJ1-4 - TRBV7-9 TRBD1 CASSSTGPNEKLFF TGTGCCAGCAGCTCGACAGGGCCTAATGAAAAACTGTTTTTT
TRBJ2-7 - TRBV23-1 - CASSQSVAGEPYEQYF TGCGCCAGCAGTCAATCGGTGGCAGGGGAACCCTACGAGCAGTACTTC
TRBJ2-5 few TRBV10-3 TRBD1 CAISESDRGRRETQYF TGTGCCATCAGTGAGTCGGACAGGGGAAGGAGAGAGACCCAGTACTTC
TRBJ2-1 - TRBV12-3/TRBV12-4 TRBD2 CASSSSGGGPDEQFF TGTGCCAGCAGTTCAAGCGGGGGGGGACCGGATGAGCAGTTCTTC
TRBJ2-5 - TRBV4-2 - CASSQDLAGVGQETQYF TGTGCCAGCAGCCAAGATCTAGCAGGGGTCGGCCAAGAGACCCAGTACTTC
TRBJ2-2 - TRBV2 - CASTGQGVEIGELFF TGTGCCAGCACAGGCCAAGGGGTAGAGATCGGGGAGCTGTTTTTT
TRBJ1-2 - TRBV20-1 TRBD1 CSANPKDRSYGYTF TGCAGTGCTAACCCAAAGGACAGGAGCTATGGCTACACCTTC
TRBJ2-5 - TRBV18 - CASSSITDQETQYF TGTGCCAGCTCATCCATAACAGACCAAGAGACCCAGTACTTC
TRBJ2-5 - TRBV12-3/TRBV12-4 - CASSLGTGERQETQYF TGTGCCAGCAGTTTAGGAACGGGGGAGCGACAAGAGACCCAGTACTTC
TRBJ1-6 few TRBV15 - CATSADGNSPLHF TGTGCCACCAGCGCAGACGGTAATTCACCCCTCCACTTT
TRBJ2-7 few TRBV7-2 - CASSSGPNFYEQYF TGTGCCAGCAGCTCAGGACCGAATTTCTACGAGCAGTACTTC
TRBJ2-7 - TRBV2 TRBD2 CASRGLSRGEQYF TGTGCCAGCAGGGGACTATCACGGGGCGAGCAGTACTTC